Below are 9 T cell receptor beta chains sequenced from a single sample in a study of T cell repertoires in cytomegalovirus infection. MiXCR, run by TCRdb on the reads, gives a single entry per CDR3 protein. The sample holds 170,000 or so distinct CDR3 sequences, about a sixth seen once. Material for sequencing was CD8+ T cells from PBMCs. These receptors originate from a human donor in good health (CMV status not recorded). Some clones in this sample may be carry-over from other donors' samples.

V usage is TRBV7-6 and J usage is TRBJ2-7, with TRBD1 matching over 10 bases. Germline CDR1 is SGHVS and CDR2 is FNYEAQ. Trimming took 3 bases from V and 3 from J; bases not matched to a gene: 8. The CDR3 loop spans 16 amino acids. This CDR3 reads CASSLERTGGYYEQYF. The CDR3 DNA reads TGTGCCAGCAGCTTGGAGAGGACAGGGGGGTACTACGAGCAGTACTTC.

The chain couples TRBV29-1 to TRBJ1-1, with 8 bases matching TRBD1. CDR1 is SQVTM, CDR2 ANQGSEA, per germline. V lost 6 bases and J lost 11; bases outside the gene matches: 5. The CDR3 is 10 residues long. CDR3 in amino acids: CSVKDRDAFF. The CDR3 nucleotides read TGCAGCGTCAAGGACAGGGACGCTTTCTTT.

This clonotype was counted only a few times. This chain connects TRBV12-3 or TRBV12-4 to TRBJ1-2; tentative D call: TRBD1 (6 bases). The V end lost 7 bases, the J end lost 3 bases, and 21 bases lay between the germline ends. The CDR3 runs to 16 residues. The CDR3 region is CASTSGGGAFDYGYTF. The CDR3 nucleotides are TGTGCCAGCACCTCCGGGGGGGGGGCTTTCGACTATGGCTACACCTTC.

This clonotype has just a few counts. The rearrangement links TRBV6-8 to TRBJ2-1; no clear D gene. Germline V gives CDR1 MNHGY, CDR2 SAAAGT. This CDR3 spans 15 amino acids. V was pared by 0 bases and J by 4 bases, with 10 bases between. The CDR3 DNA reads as TGTGCCAGCAGTTACTCACAGAATCATTACAATGAGCAGTTCTTC. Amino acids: CASSYSQNHYNEQFF.

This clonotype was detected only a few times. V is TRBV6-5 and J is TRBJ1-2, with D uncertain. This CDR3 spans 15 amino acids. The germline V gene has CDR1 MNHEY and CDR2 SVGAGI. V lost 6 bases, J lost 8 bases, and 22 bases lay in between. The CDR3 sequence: CASRPSIAGIRGYTF. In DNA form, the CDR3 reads TGTGCCAGCAGGCCTTCTATTGCGGGGATTCGAGGCTACACCTTC.

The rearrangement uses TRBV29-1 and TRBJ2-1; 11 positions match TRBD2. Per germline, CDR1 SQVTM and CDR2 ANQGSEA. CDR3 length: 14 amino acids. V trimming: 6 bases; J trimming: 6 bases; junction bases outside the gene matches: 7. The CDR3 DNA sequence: TGCAGCGTAGAGGTAGCGGGGGGGCCCAATGAGCAGTTCTTC. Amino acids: CSVEVAGGPNEQFF.

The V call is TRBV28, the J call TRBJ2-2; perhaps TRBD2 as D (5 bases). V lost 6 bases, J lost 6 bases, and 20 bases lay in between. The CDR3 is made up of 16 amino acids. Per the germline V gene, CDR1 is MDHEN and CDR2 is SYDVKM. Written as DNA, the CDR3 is TGTGCCAGCAGCTCCTGGTTCGGGGAACGGGCCGGGGAGCTGTTTTTT. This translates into CASSSWFGERAGELFF. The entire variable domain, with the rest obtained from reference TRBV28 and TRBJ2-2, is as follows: DVKVTQSSRYLVKRTGEKVFLECVQDMDHENMFWYRQDPGLGLRLIYFSYDVKMKEKGDIPEGYSVSREKKERFSLILESASTNQTSMYLCASSSWFGERAGELFFGEGSRLTVL.

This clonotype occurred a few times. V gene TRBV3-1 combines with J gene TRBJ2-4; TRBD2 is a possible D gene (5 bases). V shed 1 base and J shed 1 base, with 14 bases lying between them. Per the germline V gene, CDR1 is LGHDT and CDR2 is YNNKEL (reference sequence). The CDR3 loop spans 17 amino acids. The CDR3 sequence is CASSQVYRDVAKNIQYF. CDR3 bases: TGTGCCAGCAGCCAAGTTTATCGGGATGTGGCCAAAAACATTCAGTACTTC.

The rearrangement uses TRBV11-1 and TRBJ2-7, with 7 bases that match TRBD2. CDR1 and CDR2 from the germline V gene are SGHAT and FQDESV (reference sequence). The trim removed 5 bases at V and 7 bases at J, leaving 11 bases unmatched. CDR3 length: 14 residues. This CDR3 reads CASSPSGNAKEQYF. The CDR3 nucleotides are TGTGCCAGCAGCCCCAGCGGGAACGCTAAAGAGCAGTACTTC.